Presented here are 24 T cell receptor beta chains from one specimen sequenced in a study of PD-L1 blockade in urothelial cancer. Time point given: peripheral blood 6 weeks after treatment start. Some clones are missing from TCRdb's copy, which holds only in-frame ones; the method was immunoSEQ multiplex PCR. The sample has fewer than 50,000 clones, 91% seen once. The sequenced sample was PBMCs, obtained around atezolizumab (anti-PD-L1) treatment. All receptors derive from a man between 70 and 80 years old with urothelial cancer.

The V gene is TRBV29-1, the J gene TRBJ2-2, with 14 bases identical to TRBD2. The V gene end was trimmed by 6 bases and the J gene end by 5 bases; junction bases not matched to a gene: 11. The CDR3 sequence is 17 residues long. Per the germline V gene, CDR1 is SQVTM and CDR2 is ANQGSEA. DNA for the CDR3: TGCAGCGTGGGGGGACTAGCGGGGGCCGAGGGTACCGGGGAGCTGTTTTTT. Translating it yields CSVGGLAGAEGTGELFF.

V and J are TRBV5-1 and TRBJ2-6; tentatively, D is TRBD2 (6 bases). Trimming took 0 bases from V and 2 from J, leaving 21 bases between them. The CDR3 spans 20 residues. The germline V gene has CDR1 SGHRS and CDR2 YFSETQ. CDR3 loop: CASSLEWRGVLNPGANVLTF. DNA for the CDR3: TGCGCCAGCAGCTTGGAATGGAGGGGCGTCCTCAATCCTGGGGCCAACGTCCTGACTTTC.

This clone was found once. The chain is built from TRBV19 and TRBJ2-7; TRBD2 matches 8 bases. With V trimmed by 6 bases and J by 6 bases, 10 bases remained unmatched. This CDR3 is built from 14 residues. In germline, CDR1 is LNHDA, CDR2 SQIVND (reference sequence). This chain's CDR3 is CASSDVAGRSEQYF. The CDR3 DNA follows: TGTGCCAGTAGCGATGTAGCGGGACGGTCCGAGCAGTACTTC.

V is TRBV14 and J is TRBJ2-3; D gene ambiguous. This CDR3 contains 11 residues. V was trimmed by 4 bases and J by 6 bases, leaving 5 bases between them. Germline values: CDR1 SGHDN, CDR2 FVKESK. CDR3 nucleotides: TGTGCCAGCAGCCCCGGGGATACGCAGTATTTT. Translating it yields CASSPGDTQYF.

The chain uses TRBV6-6 and TRBJ1-2; TRBD1 agrees at 7 bases. The V and J ends lost 5 bases and 2 bases, in that order; junction bases with no gene match: 5. The CDR3 has 14 amino acids. Looked up from germline, CDR1 is MNHNY and CDR2 is SVGAGI (reference sequence). The CDR3 bases are TGTGCCAGCAGTAGCCCAGGGGGGAACTATGGCTACACCTTC. Its protein product is CASSSPGGNYGYTF.

V gene TRBV28 combines with J gene TRBJ1-3; 7 positions agree with TRBD1. The J segment lost 5 bases and the V segment lost 5 bases, leaving 6 bases of the junction unmatched. Per the germline V gene, CDR1 is MDHEN and CDR2 is SYDVKM. The CDR3 loop spans 14 amino acids. The CDR3 region is CASSDRAGRNTIYF. CDR3 in DNA: TGTGCCAGCAGTGACAGGGCGGGAAGAAACACCATATATTTT.

V is TRBV15 and J is TRBJ2-2; D is ambiguous. The germline gives CDR1 LNHNV, CDR2 YYDKDF (reference sequence). The CDR3 is 12 amino acids. Trimming removed 3 bases from V and 7 bases from J, with 6 bases in between. CDR3 nucleotide sequence: TGTGCCACCAGCAGCGAGATCGGGGAGCTGTTTTTT. Translating gives CATSSEIGELFF.

The chain combines TRBV2 with TRBJ1-5, with TRBD1 as a possible D gene (6 bases). Trimming shortened V by 5 bases and J by 3 bases, and 17 bases separated the two germline ends. The CDR3 totals 16 residues. Per germline, CDR1 SNHLY and CDR2 FYNNEI. In DNA, the CDR3 is TGTGCCAGCAGTTTACGCCCTTGGACAGACAATCAGCCCCAGCATTTT. It translates to CASSLRPWTDNQPQHF. The variable domain in full, completed from reference TRBV2 and TRBJ1-5, reads EPEVTQTPSHQVTQMGQEVILRCVPISNHLYFYWYRQILGQKVEFLVSFYNNEISEKSEIFDDQFSVERPDGSNFTLKIRSTKLEDSAMYFCASSLRPWTDNQPQHFGDGTRLSIL.

The rearrangement links TRBV7-6 to TRBJ1-5; no firm D call. This CDR3 has 16 amino acids. V was clipped by 5 bases and J by 1 base, with 15 bases between them. From germline, CDR1 is SGHVS and CDR2 FNYEAQ. CDR3 in amino acids: CASSPGGGGSNQPQHF. The CDR3 DNA reads TGTGCCAGCAGCCCCGGAGGCGGTGGGAGCAATCAGCCCCAGCATTTT.

The chain joins TRBV4-1 to TRBJ2-2; TRBD2 might be the D (6 bases). CDR3 size: 17 residues. In germline, CDR1 is MGHRA, CDR2 YSYEKL. V lost 8 bases and J lost 0, with 19 bases in between. Written as DNA, the CDR3 is TGCGCCAGCGGGGCGGAGGGGCAGGCCTCGAACACCGGGGAGCTGTTTTTT. It encodes CASGAEGQASNTGELFF.

This sequence joins TRBV2 and TRBJ1-5, with TRBD1 identical over 8 bases. The CDR3 extends over 13 amino acids. CDR1 is SNHLY and CDR2 is FYNNEI in the germline V gene. Trimming took 6 bases from V and 4 from J; bases not matched to a gene: 2. This CDR3 reads CASRGQANQPQHF. The CDR3 nucleotides are TGTGCCAGCAGGGGACAGGCAAATCAGCCCCAGCATTTT. Full variable domain (missing parts from reference TRBV2 and TRBJ1-5): EPEVTQTPSHQVTQMGQEVILRCVPISNHLYFYWYRQILGQKVEFLVSFYNNEISEKSEIFDDQFSVERPDGSNFTLKIRSTKLEDSAMYFCASRGQANQPQHFGDGTRLSIL.

The chain uses TRBV5-1 and TRBJ2-1, with D possibly TRBD2 on 6 matching bases. V was cut by 6 bases and J by 6 bases, with 13 bases left in between. The CDR3 consists of 13 residues. The V gene's germline CDR1 is SGHRS and CDR2 YFSETQ. The CDR3 bases are TGCGCCAGCACTCCGGCCGGGGGCAATGAGCAGTTCTTC. Translating it yields CASTPAGGNEQFF.

The rearrangement links TRBV28 to TRBJ2-3, with 8 bases lining up with TRBD2. CDR3 size: 14 residues. V lost 5 bases and J lost 6; bases outside the gene matches: 7. The V gene's germline CDR1 is MDHEN and CDR2 SYDVKM. In DNA form, the CDR3 reads TGTGCCAGCAGTCTGGGACTAGGTTGGGATACGCAGTATTTT. Translated: CASSLGLGWDTQYF.

This clone was recorded a few times. The chain joins TRBV7-3 to TRBJ2-2, with TRBD1 matching over 10 bases. The CDR3 consists of 14 residues. Germline V gene data show CDR1 as SGHTA and CDR2 as FQGTGA. V shed 6 bases and J 7 bases; nucleotides not matched to a gene: 5. Here the CDR3 reads CASRGTGVGGELFF. For the CDR3, the DNA is TGTGCCAGCAGAGGGACAGGGGTTGGCGGGGAGCTGTTTTTT.

This chain connects TRBV28 to TRBJ2-5; a possible D gene is TRBD2 (6 bases). Germline CDR1 is MDHEN and CDR2 is SYDVKM. The CDR3 spans 14 residues. Trimming took 10 bases from V and 2 from J, leaving 17 bases between them. For the CDR3, the DNA is TGTGCCACCCGATCCGGGACTCCACAAGAGACCCAGTACTTC. Its translation is CATRSGTPQETQYF.

The V gene is TRBV7-6, the J gene TRBJ2-7; 11 bases are a match to TRBD2. The germline V gene encodes CDR1 SGHVS and CDR2 FNYEAQ. The CDR3 extends over 17 amino acids. V was clipped by 5 bases and J by 0 bases; unmatched bases: 9. The DNA of the CDR3 is TGTGCCAGCAGCCCCCGGACTAGCGGGCTAACCTCCTACGAGCAGTACTTC. Translated: CASSPRTSGLTSYEQYF.

The chain joins TRBV5-4 to TRBJ2-3; tentatively, D is TRBD2 (7 bases). The length of the CDR3 is 17 residues. Germline V gene data show CDR1 as SGHNT and CDR2 as YYREEE (reference sequence). V lost 0 bases to trimming and J lost 4 bases, with 18 bases between them. CDR3 residues: CASSLEGGAAASDTQYF. The CDR3 nucleotides are TGTGCCAGCAGCTTGGAGGGGGGGGCAGCCGCCTCAGATACGCAGTATTTT.

DNA for the CDR3: TGTGCCACCTATGGGGAGCTCGGGACTAGCGCCTTCTTGCAGTATTTT. Protein: CATYGELGTSAFLQYF. The chain combines TRBV15 with TRBJ2-3, with 10 bases lining up with TRBD2. V lost 8 bases to trimming and J lost 11 bases; unmatched junction nucleotides: 19. The CDR3 extends over 16 amino acids. The germline V gene encodes CDR1 LNHNV and CDR2 YYDKDF (reference sequence).

This chain uses TRBV7-9 with TRBJ1-1, with D maybe TRBD1 (6 bases). Trimming removed 5 bases from V and 4 bases from J, with 17 bases in between. The CDR3 has 15 amino acids. Germline lookup yields CDR1 SEHNR and CDR2 FQNEAQ (reference sequence). The CDR3 here is CASSPRQVVGTEAFF. CDR3 nucleotide sequence: TGTGCCAGCAGCCCAAGACAGGTGGTCGGCACTGAAGCTTTCTTT. The whole variable domain, remainder taken from reference TRBV7-9 and TRBJ1-1, is DTGVSQNPRHKITKRGQNVTFRCDPISEHNRLYWYRQTLGQGPEFLTYFQNEAQLEKSRLLSDRFSAERPKGSFSTLEIQRTEQGDSAMYLCASSPRQVVGTEAFFGQGTRLTVV.

The chain is built from TRBV6-1 and TRBJ2-2; the D gene is possibly TRBD2 (5 bases). The CDR3 runs to 13 residues. V lost 7 bases and J lost 4, with 10 bases in between. Germline CDR1 is MNHNS and CDR2 is SASEGT. The DNA for the CDR3 is TGTGCCAGCACCGGGATTGGCACCGGGGAGCTGTTTTTT. This encodes CASTGIGTGELFF.

This clone was observed a single time. The rearrangement uses TRBV28 and TRBJ1-4, with D possibly being TRBD1 (5 bases). The CDR3 is 14 amino acids. Trimming pared 2 bases from V and 6 bases from J, leaving 10 bases between. CDR1 and CDR2 from the germline V gene are MDHEN and SYDVKM. The CDR3 DNA reads as TGTGCCAGCAGTTTACGTGGGGGGGATGAAAAACTGTTTTTT. It yields the protein CASSLRGGDEKLFF.

The J gene is TRBJ2-7, the V gene TRBV5-1; 10 bases fit TRBD1. This CDR3 comprises 17 residues. V trimming: 0 bases; J trimming: 2 bases; junction bases outside the gene matches: 8. The germline gives CDR1 SGHRS, CDR2 YFSETQ. CDR3 sequence: CASSLAVDRGFPYEQYF. CDR3 in DNA: TGCGCCAGCAGCTTGGCAGTGGACAGGGGGTTCCCCTACGAGCAGTACTTC. Drawing the rest from reference TRBV5-1 and TRBJ2-7, the complete variable domain is KAGVTQTPRYLIKTRGQQVTLSCSPISGHRSVSWYQQTPGQGLQFLFEYFSETQRNKGNFPGRFSGRQFSNSRSEMNVSTLELGDSALYLCASSLAVDRGFPYEQYFGPGTRLTVT.

This chain uses TRBV5-1 with TRBJ2-7, with 12 nucleotides matching TRBD1. The CDR3 loop spans 18 amino acids. J lost 0 bases, V lost 0 bases, and 7 bases had no gene match. Germline CDR1 and CDR2: SGHRS and YFSETQ. The CDR3 reads CASSLGDRGPLSSYEQYF. CDR3 DNA: TGCGCCAGCAGCTTGGGGGACAGGGGGCCTCTAAGCTCCTACGAGCAGTACTTC.

This clone was observed a single time. This chain uses TRBV19 with TRBJ1-2, with 9 bases aligning to TRBD1. The V and J ends lost 4 bases and 3 bases, in that order; junction bases with no gene match: 9. The CDR3 runs 16 residues. Germline V lookup: CDR1 LNHDA, CDR2 SQIVND (reference sequence). The CDR3: CASSTSGGTGHYGYTF. As DNA, the CDR3 is TGTGCCAGTAGTACTTCCGGTGGGACAGGGCACTATGGCTACACCTTC.